Presented here are 11 T cell receptor beta chains from one specimen sequenced in a study of blood T cells in healthy people across ages. The authors ran a second PCR of about 6 to 12 cycles using a sample-barcoded 5' primer and a J-beta primer mix. TCRdb called the 5' RACE reads again in MiXCR, with one record for every CDR3 protein. The sample shows approximately 1,100,000 distinct CDR3 sequences, more than 35% of them seen only once. Sample: blood. The receptors were gathered from a woman aged 55-75 years in good health.

The rearrangement joins TRBV2 to TRBJ2-7; D call uncertain. CDR3 length: 13 amino acids. Germline V CDR1 and CDR2: SNHLY, FYNNEI. Trimming stripped 3 bases from V and 3 bases from J, with 9 bases between. CDR3: CASSETRYYEQYF. In DNA, the CDR3 is TGTGCCAGCAGTGAGACCAGATACTACGAGCAGTACTTC.

In this sample, this clonotype turned up a few times. This rearrangement joins TRBV5-6 to TRBJ2-7; TRBD2 might be the D (5 bases). CDR1 and CDR2 from the germline V gene are SGHDT and YYEEEE. Trimming removed 0 bases at V and 4 bases at J, with 11 bases between. The CDR3 consists of 14 residues. CDR3 amino acids: CASSLAQRGYEQYF. For the CDR3, the DNA is TGTGCCAGCAGCTTGGCCCAACGGGGTTACGAGCAGTACTTC. The complete variable domain, with remaining parts taken from reference TRBV5-6 and TRBJ2-7, reads DAGVTQSPTHLIKTRGQQVTLRCSPKSGHDTVSWYQQALGQGPQFIFQYYEEEERQRGNFPDRFSGHQFPNYSSELNVNALLLGDSALYLCASSLAQRGYEQYFGPGTRLTVT.

This sequence joins TRBV27 and TRBJ1-1, with TRBD1 identical over 10 bases. This CDR3 has 14 amino acids. V lost 5 bases, J lost 10 bases, and 10 bases stayed unmatched. Germline V gene data show CDR1 as MNHEY and CDR2 as SMNVEV (reference sequence). In nucleotides, the CDR3 is TGTGCCAGCAGTCCACCGGGACAGGGGAGGAGAGCTTTCTTT. Translating gives CASSPPGQGRRAFF.

The rearrangement uses TRBV18 and TRBJ1-5; the match to TRBD1 covers 8 bases. Germline V CDR1 and CDR2: KGHSH, LQKENI. The V segment lost 3 bases and the J segment 5 bases; nucleotides outside the gene matches: 9. The CDR3 covers 16 residues. CDR3 loop: CASSPGTGRVDQPQHF. CDR3 bases: TGTGCCAGCTCACCGGGGACAGGAAGGGTTGATCAGCCCCAGCATTTT.

V usage is TRBV6-6 and J usage is TRBJ2-5; TRBD2 agrees at 8 bases. The ends lost 7 bases at V and 5 bases at J; junction bases unmatched: 6. The germline CDR1 and CDR2 sequences are MNHNY and SVGAGI (reference sequence). There are 13 residues in the CDR3. CDR3 loop: CASKSGSWETQYF. CDR3 in DNA: TGTGCCAGCAAAAGCGGGAGCTGGGAGACCCAGTACTTC.

V and J are TRBV27 and TRBJ1-2, with D possibly TRBD1 on 6 matching bases. CDR1 is MNHEY and CDR2 is SMNVEV in the germline V gene (reference sequence). V was shortened by 7 bases and J by 1 base, with 16 bases between the two germline ends. This CDR3 region has 15 residues. CDR3 coding DNA: TGTGCCAGCACGCCACGGGGGCCCTATAACTATGGCTACACCTTC. Its translation is CASTPRGPYNYGYTF.

The CDR3 loop is CASKTRQGFGYGYTF. The CDR3 DNA sequence: TGTGCCAGCAAGACCCGACAGGGATTTGGCTATGGCTACACCTTC. This chain links TRBV27 with TRBJ1-2, with 7 positions matching TRBD1. In germline, CDR1 is MNHEY, CDR2 SMNVEV (reference sequence). After removal of 7 bases from V and 4 bases from J, the junction contained 12 bases not matched to a gene. The CDR3 contains 15 residues.

This clonotype was detected only a few times. CDR3 sequence: CASSLVFRETQYF. For the CDR3, the DNA is TGTGCCAGCAGCTTAGTATTCAGGGAGACCCAGTACTTC. This chain uses TRBV7-2 with TRBJ2-5; D is ambiguous. This CDR3 has 13 amino acids. V was trimmed by 1 base and J by 5 bases, leaving 8 bases between them. Germline CDR1 is SGHTA and CDR2 is FQGNSA.

CDR3 amino acids: CASSEAGTGVSYEQYF. The CDR3 bases are TGTGCCAGCAGTGAAGCGGGGACAGGGGTCTCCTACGAGCAGTACTTC. The rearrangement uses TRBV2 and TRBJ2-7, with TRBD1 identical over 10 bases. The V gene's germline CDR1 is SNHLY and CDR2 FYNNEI. This CDR3 spans 16 amino acids. The V and J ends lost 0 bases and 0 bases, in that order; junction bases with no gene match: 2.

There are many counts of this clonotype. The CDR3 coding sequence is TGCAGCGTTGGCGGACAGGGGTCCCAATCCTACGAGCAGTACTTC. As protein: CSVGGQGSQSYEQYF. The chain has TRBV29-1 and TRBJ2-7; TRBD1 matches at 9 bases. The junction had 8 bases not matched to a gene; V was cut back by 4 bases and J by 1 base. The CDR3 runs to 15 residues. Germline CDR1 and CDR2: SQVTM and ANQGSEA.

CDR3 in DNA: TGTGCCAGCAGCTTATCCGAGTCGTACGAGCAGTACTTC. Encoded protein: CASSLSESYEQYF. The chain employs TRBV7-3 and TRBJ2-7; D unresolved. The CDR3 runs 13 residues. Germline assignment: CDR1 SGHTA and CDR2 FQGTGA. V lost 2 bases, J lost 4 bases, and 9 bases lay in between. The variable domain in full, with the rest retrieved from reference TRBV7-3 and TRBJ2-7, is GAGVSQTPSNKVTEKGKYVELRCDPISGHTALYWYRQSLGQGPEFLIYFQGTGAADDSGLPNDRFFAVRPEGSVSTLKIQRTERGDSAVYLCASSLSESYEQYFGPGTRLTVT.